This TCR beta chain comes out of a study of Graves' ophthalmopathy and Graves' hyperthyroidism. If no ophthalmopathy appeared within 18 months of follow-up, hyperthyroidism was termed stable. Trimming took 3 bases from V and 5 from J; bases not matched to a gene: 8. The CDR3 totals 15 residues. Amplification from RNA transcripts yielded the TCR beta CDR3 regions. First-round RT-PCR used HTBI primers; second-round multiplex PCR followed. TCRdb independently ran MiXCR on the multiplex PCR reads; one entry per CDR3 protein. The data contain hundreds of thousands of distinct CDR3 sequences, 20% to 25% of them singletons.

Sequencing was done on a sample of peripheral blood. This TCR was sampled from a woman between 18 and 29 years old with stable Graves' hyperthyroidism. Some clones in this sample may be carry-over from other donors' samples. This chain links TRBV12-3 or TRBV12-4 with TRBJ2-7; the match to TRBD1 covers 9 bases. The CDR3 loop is CASSLGRTGVHEQYF. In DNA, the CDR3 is TGTGCCAGCAGTTTGGGAAGGACAGGGGTCCACGAGCAGTACTTC.